This T cell receptor (beta chain) is from a study of cytomegalovirus exposure and HLA in healthy donors. This PCR relied on a set of 60 Vbeta primers and 13 Jbeta primers. The method was immunoSEQ multiplex PCR; TCRdb's version includes in-frame clones alone and lacks a portion of them. The table lists some 140,000 clones. Study-wide points: Common viral pathogens were later found to be apparently linked to several of the most significant clusters. TCR beta sequences numbering 15,000 to 20,000 were associated with HLA alleles at 0.05 false discovery rate in a later analysis. Cytomegalovirus association was assigned to some 160 TCR beta chains.

Details on this clone: Its matching antigen is unknown.

The source material was PBMCs. The TCR sequence derives from an older woman in good health and CMV-seronegative.

The CDR3 region is CASSGTGSDYTEAFF. The CDR3 region has the DNA TGCGCCAGCAGCGGGACAGGGTCGGATTACACTGAAGCTTTCTTT. The rearrangement joins TRBV5-1 to TRBJ1-1; 9 bases map to TRBD1. V was clipped by 4 bases and J by 3 bases; unmatched bases: 7. The CDR3 sequence is 15 residues long. Per the germline V gene, CDR1 is SGHRS and CDR2 is YFSETQ.